Following are 10 T cell receptor beta chains from one sample sequenced in a study of blood T cell repertoires in COVID-19. This table comes from immunoSEQ multiplex PCR, and its TCRdb copy is limited to in-frame clones, with some not included. The sample lists more than 75,000 clones, 70% to 90% seen once, with 1.2% in the top ten. Sample: peripheral blood. The receptors were gathered from a man older than 75 with active or convalescent COVID-19.

V and J are TRBV6-4 and TRBJ2-4, with TRBD1 matching over 8 bases. The CDR3 extends over 13 amino acids. V lost 3 bases to trimming and J lost 14 bases; unmatched junction nucleotides: 9. Germline lookup yields CDR1 MRHNA and CDR2 SNTAGT. The CDR3 is CASSEARGQAKYF. In nucleotides, the CDR3 is TGTGCCAGCAGTGAAGCCAGGGGGCAGGCCAAGTACTTC.

This chain connects TRBV27 to TRBJ1-1; possible D gene TRBD1, 5 bases. There are 17 residues in the CDR3. CDR1 is MNHEY, CDR2 SMNVEV, per germline (reference sequence). Between the trimmed V and J ends, which lost 1 base and 5 bases, there was a span of 20 bases. CDR3 DNA: TGTGCCAGCAGTTTATATCCCATCGGAGGGGAGAAGACTGAAGCTTTCTTT. This encodes CASSLYPIGGEKTEAFF.

The V gene is TRBV5-1, the J gene TRBJ2-3; TRBD1 matches 8 bases. The CDR3 is made up of 15 amino acids. Trimming cost V 4 bases and J 6 bases; bases outside gene matches: 10. Per germline, CDR1 SGHRS and CDR2 YFSETQ. The DNA of the CDR3 is TGCGCCAGCAGCGGACAGGGACCCCCCACCGATACGCAGTATTTT. This translates into CASSGQGPPTDTQYF.

This clone has only one observation. The CDR3 sequence is CASSSRTRIAGELFF. In DNA form, the CDR3 reads TGTGCCAGTAGTAGTCGCACTAGGATCGCCGGGGAGCTGTTTTTT. The chain combines TRBV19 with TRBJ2-2, with D perhaps TRBD2 (5 bases). The CDR3 has 15 residues. Deletions cut 4 bases from V and 6 bases from J, with 15 bases between. The germline V gene has CDR1 LNHDA and CDR2 SQIVND (reference sequence).

The rearrangement uses TRBV24-1 and TRBJ1-5; TRBD1 aligns across 11 bases. The V gene end was trimmed by 4 bases and the J gene end by 6 bases; junction bases not matched to a gene: 4. The V gene's germline CDR1 is KGHDR and CDR2 SFDVKD. CDR3 size: 15 residues. This CDR3 is CATSDGTGGFQPQHF. CDR3 nucleotides: TGTGCCACCAGTGACGGGACAGGGGGTTTTCAGCCCCAGCATTTT.

The V and J genes are TRBV10-2 and TRBJ2-7; D gene unclear. Trimming removed 8 bases from V and 2 bases from J, with 16 bases in between. The length of the CDR3 is 14 residues. Germline CDR1 reads WSHSY; CDR2 reads SAAADI. The CDR3 loop is CASRAGYFPYEQYF. In nucleotides, the CDR3 is TGCGCCAGCCGTGCAGGCTACTTCCCCTACGAGCAGTACTTC.

The chain links TRBV4-3 to TRBJ1-2; no definite D call. This CDR3 is 14 amino acids long. Germline V lookup: CDR1 LGHNA, CDR2 YSLEER. The V and J ends lost 0 bases and 5 bases respectively, with 10 bases between them. In DNA form, the CDR3 reads TGCGCCAGCAGCCAAGATCTTGGCCCTTATGGCTACACCTTC. It codes for CASSQDLGPYGYTF.

The chain links TRBV7-9 to TRBJ2-7, with TRBD2 matching over 7 bases. Looked up from germline, CDR1 is SEHNR and CDR2 is FQNEAQ (reference sequence). The CDR3 consists of 15 residues. J gave up 2 bases and V 5 bases, and 9 bases lay outside the gene matches. The CDR3 DNA follows: TGTGCCAGCAGCAGACATGGGGGGGAACCCTACGAGCAGTACTTC. It yields the protein CASSRHGGEPYEQYF. The full variable domain, rest sourced from reference TRBV7-9 and TRBJ2-7, is DTGVSQNPRHKITKRGQNVTFRCDPISEHNRLYWYRQTLGQGPEFLTYFQNEAQLEKSRLLSDRFSAERPKGSFSTLEIQRTEQGDSAMYLCASSRHGGEPYEQYFGPGTRLTVT.

This chain's CDR3 is CASSPRSSYGYTF. Here the CDR3 DNA reads TGTGCCAGCAGCCCGCGGTCGAGCTATGGCTACACCTTC. V and J are TRBV5-6 and TRBJ1-2; no clear D. Looked up from germline, CDR1 is SGHDT and CDR2 is YYEEEE. Trimming removed 4 bases at V and 4 bases at J, with 11 bases between. The CDR3 is 13 residues long.

This clone showed up just a few times. The chain couples TRBV30 to TRBJ1-2; D might be TRBD1 (5 bases). This CDR3 has 15 amino acids. V was cut by 3 bases and J by 8 bases, with 22 bases left in between. Germline V gene lookup returns CDR1 GTSNPN and CDR2 SVGIG (reference sequence). This chain's CDR3 is CAWRADRNRPWGYTF. Here the CDR3 DNA reads TGTGCCTGGAGGGCCGATCGTAACAGGCCCTGGGGCTACACCTTC.